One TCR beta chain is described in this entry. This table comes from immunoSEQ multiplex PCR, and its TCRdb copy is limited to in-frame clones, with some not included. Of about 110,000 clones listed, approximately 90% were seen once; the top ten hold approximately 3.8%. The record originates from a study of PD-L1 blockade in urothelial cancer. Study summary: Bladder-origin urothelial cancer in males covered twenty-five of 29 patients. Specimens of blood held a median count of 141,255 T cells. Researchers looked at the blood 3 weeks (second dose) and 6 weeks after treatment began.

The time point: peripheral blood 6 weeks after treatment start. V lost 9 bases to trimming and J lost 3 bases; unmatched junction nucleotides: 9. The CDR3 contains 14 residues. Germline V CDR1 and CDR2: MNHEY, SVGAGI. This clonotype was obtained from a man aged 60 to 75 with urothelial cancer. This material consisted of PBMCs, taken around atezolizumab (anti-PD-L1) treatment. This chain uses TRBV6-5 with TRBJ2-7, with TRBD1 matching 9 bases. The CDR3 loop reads CASSPGTGFYEQYF. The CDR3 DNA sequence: TGTGCCAGTTCACCCGGGACAGGGTTCTACGAGCAGTACTTC.